Included here is one TCR beta chain sequence, with context. Measured with immunoSEQ multiplex PCR; TCRdb has only the in-frame clones, and not every one. Altogether roughly 64,000 clones are present, 70% to 90% being singletons, with the ten largest covering around 3.5%. Germline CDR1 is SEHNR and CDR2 is FQNEAQ (reference sequence). The V and J ends lost 8 bases and 5 bases, in that order; junction bases with no gene match: 15. There are 16 residues in the CDR3. The sample originates from a study of blood T cell repertoires in COVID-19. The V and J genes are TRBV7-9 and TRBJ1-1; 9 bases line up with TRBD1. The clonotype comes from a man aged 50-60 years with active COVID-19. Sequenced sample: peripheral blood. The CDR3 DNA reads as TGTGCCAGCCCGACCGATCCTACAGGGGGCAGGACTGAAGCTTTCTTT. It translates to CASPTDPTGGRTEAFF.